This note documents a single T cell receptor (beta chain) sequence. Its target is not known. This CDR3 region has 15 residues. Trimming took 5 bases from V and 5 from J; bases not matched to a gene: 8. Germline loops: CDR1 KGHSH, CDR2 LQKENI. These data come from a study of cytomegalovirus exposure and HLA in healthy donors. Study findings and constraints: Later analysis suggested most CMV-associated TCR beta chains were HLA-restricted.

Primers included in the PCR were 60 Vbeta and 13 Jbeta primers. Assay: immunoSEQ multiplex PCR; the TCRdb copy retains only in-frame clones and omits some. The data contain 140,000 to 150,000 clones, 65% to 80% of them singletons. The rearrangement links TRBV18 to TRBJ1-2, with 10 bases aligning to TRBD1. The clonotype originates from a man aged 25 to 40 in good health and CMV-seronegative. The sample comprised PBMCs. The DNA for the CDR3 is TGTGCCAGCTCAACAGCGACAGGGGGCGAGTATGGCTACACCTTC. As protein: CASSTATGGEYGYTF. The complete variable domain, with remaining parts taken from reference TRBV18 and TRBJ1-2, reads NAGVMQNPRHLVRRRGQEARLRCSPMKGHSHVYWYRQLPEEGLKFMVYLQKENIIDESGMPKERFSAEFPKEGPSILRIQQVVRGDSAAYFCASSTATGGEYGYTFGSGTRLTVV.